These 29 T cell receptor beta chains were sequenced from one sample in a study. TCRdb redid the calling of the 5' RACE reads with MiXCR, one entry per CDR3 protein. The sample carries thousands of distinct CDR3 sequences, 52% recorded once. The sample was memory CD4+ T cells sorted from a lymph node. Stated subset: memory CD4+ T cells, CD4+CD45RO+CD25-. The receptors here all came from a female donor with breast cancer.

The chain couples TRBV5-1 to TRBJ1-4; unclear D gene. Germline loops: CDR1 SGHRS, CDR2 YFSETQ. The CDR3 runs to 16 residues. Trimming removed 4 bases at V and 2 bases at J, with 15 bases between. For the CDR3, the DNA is TGCGCCAGCAGCAAGAGACCCGTCCAGACTAATGAAAAACTGTTTTTT. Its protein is CASSKRPVQTNEKLFF.

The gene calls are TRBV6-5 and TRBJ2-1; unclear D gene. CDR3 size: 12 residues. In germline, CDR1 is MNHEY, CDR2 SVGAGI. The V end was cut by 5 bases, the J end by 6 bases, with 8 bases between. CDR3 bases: TGTGCCAGCAGTGCGCGAAGCAATGAGCAGTTCTTC. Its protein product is CASSARSNEQFF.

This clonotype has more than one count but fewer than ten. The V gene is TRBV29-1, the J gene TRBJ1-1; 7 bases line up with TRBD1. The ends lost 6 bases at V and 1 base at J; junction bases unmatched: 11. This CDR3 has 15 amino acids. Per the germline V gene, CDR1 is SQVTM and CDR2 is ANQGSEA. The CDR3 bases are TGCAGCGTCTCGTACCGGGACAGTTGGAACACTGAAGCTTTCTTT. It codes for CSVSYRDSWNTEAFF.

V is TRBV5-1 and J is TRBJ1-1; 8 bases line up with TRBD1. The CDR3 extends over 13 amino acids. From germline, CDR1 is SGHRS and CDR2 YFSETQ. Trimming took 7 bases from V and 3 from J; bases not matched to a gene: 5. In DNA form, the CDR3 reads TGCGCCAGCTCCAGGGGGCAGGACACTGAAGCTTTCTTT. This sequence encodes CASSRGQDTEAFF.

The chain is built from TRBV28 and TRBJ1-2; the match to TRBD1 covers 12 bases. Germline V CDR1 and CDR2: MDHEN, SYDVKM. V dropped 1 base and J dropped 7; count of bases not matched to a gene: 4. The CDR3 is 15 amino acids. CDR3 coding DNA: TGTGCCAGCAGTTTATCCGGGACAGGGGGCAGTGGCTACACCTTC. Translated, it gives CASSLSGTGGSGYTF.

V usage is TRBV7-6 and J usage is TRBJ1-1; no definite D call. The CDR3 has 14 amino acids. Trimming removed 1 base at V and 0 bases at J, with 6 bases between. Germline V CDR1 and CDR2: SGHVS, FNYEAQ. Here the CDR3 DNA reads TGTGCCAGCAGCTTAGACACCATGAACACTGAAGCTTTCTTT. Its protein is CASSLDTMNTEAFF.

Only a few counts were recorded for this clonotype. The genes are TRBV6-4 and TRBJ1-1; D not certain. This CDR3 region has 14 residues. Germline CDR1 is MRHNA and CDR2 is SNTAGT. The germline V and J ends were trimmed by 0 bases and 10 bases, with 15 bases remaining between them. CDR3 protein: CASSDSGFADRAFF. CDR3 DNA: TGTGCCAGCAGTGACTCTGGGTTCGCGGATCGAGCTTTCTTT.

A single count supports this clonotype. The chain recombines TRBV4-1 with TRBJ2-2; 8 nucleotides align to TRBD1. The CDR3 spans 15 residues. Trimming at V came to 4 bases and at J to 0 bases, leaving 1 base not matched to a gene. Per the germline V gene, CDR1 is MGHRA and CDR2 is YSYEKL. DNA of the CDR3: TGCGCCAGCAGCCGACAGGGGTCGAACACCGGGGAGCTGTTTTTT. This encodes CASSRQGSNTGELFF.

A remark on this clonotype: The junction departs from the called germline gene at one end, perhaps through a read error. The CDR3 DNA is TGCGCCAGCAGCCAAGATTCCGGACTAGCCGGTTGGGGGGGGCTGTTTTTT. Translated, it gives CASSQDSGLAGWGGLFF. The chain carries TRBV4-1 and TRBJ2-2; 8 nucleotides agree with TRBD2. This CDR3 has 17 amino acids. CDR1 and CDR2 (germline): MGHRA, YSYEKL.

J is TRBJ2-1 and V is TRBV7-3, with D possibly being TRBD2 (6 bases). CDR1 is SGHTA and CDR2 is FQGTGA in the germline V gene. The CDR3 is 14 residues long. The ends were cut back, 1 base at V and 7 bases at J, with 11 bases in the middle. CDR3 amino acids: CASSLSGATNEQFF. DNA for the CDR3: TGTGCCAGCAGCTTAAGCGGGGCCACGAATGAGCAGTTCTTC.

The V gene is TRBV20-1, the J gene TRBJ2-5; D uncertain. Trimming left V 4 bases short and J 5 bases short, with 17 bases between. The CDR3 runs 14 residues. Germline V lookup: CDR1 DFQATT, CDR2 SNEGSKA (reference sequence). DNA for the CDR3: TGCAGTGCTACCCGGCAAGGGCTGGCGGAGACCCAGTACTTC. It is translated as CSATRQGLAETQYF.

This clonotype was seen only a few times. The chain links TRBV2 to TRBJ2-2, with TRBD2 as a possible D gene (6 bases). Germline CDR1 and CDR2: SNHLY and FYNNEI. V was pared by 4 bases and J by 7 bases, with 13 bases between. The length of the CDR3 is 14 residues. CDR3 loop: CASSAWTTDGELFF. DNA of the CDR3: TGTGCCAGCAGTGCCTGGACTACCGACGGGGAGCTGTTTTTT.

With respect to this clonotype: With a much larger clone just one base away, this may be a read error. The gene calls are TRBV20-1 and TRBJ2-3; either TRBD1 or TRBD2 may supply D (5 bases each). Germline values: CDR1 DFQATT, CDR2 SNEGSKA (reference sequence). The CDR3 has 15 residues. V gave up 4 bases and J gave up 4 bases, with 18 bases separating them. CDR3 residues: CSATGMGLGADTQYF. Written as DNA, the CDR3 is TGCAGTGCTACCGGGATGGGGCTTGGAGCAGATACGCAGTATTTT.

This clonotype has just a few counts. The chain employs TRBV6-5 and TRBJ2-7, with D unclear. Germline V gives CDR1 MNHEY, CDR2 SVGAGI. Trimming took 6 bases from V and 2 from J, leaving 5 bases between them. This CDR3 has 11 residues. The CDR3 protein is CASRGTYEQYF. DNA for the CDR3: TGTGCCAGCAGAGGAACCTACGAGCAGTACTTC.

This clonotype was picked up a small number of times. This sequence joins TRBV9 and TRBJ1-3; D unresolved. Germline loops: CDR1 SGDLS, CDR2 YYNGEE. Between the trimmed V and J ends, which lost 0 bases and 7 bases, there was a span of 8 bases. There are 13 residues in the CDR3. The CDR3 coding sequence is TGTGCCAGCAGCGTAGGCGCGGCGAACACCATATATTTT. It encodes CASSVGAANTIYF.

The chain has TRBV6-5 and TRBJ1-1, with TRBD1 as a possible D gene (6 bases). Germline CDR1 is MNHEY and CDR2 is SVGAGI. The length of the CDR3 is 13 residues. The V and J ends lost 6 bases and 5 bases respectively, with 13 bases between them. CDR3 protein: CASRETGSTEAFF. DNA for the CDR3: TGTGCCAGCAGGGAAACAGGGTCTACTGAAGCTTTCTTT.

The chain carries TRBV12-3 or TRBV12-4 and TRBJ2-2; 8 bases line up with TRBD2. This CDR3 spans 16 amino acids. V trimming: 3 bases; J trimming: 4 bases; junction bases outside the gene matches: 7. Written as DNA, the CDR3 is TGTGCCAGCAGTTTGCCCGGGGGGGCGGTCACCGGGGAGCTGTTTTTT. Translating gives CASSLPGGAVTGELFF.

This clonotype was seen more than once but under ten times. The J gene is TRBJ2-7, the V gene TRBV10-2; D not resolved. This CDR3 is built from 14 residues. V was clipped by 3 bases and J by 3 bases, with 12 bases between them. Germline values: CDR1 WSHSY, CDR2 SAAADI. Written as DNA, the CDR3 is TGCGCCAGCAGTGACGGGTGGCGACTCTACGAGCAGTACTTC. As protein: CASSDGWRLYEQYF.

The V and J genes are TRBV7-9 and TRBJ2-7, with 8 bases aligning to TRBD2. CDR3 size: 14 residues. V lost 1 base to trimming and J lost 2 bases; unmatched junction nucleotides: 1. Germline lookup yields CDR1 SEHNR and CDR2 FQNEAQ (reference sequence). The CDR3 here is CASSLVAGTYEQYF. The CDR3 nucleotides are TGTGCCAGCAGCTTAGTAGCGGGGACCTACGAGCAGTACTTC.

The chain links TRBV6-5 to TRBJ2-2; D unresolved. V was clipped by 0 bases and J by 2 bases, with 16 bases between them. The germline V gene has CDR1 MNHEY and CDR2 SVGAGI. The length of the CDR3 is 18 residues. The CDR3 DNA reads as TGTGCCAGCAGTTACTCCTATCCGCAGGAGCCCAACACCGGGGAGCTGTTTTTT. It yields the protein CASSYSYPQEPNTGELFF.

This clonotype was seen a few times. The CDR3 DNA reads TGTGCCAGCAGCTTAAAAAGCTCCTACAATGAGCAGTTCTTC. Amino acid sequence: CASSLKSSYNEQFF. The chain recombines TRBV11-2 with TRBJ2-1; D is unresolved. V lost 2 bases to trimming and J lost 0 bases, with 5 bases between them. This CDR3 is 14 amino acids long. Germline CDR1 and CDR2: SGHAT and FQNNGV.

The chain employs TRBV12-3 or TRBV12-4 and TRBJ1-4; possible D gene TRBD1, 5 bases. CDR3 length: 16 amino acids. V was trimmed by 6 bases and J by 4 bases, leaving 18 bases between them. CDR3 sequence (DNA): TGTGCCAGCAGCACCTCCGGGACCAAATTTAATGAAAAACTGTTTTTT. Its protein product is CASSTSGTKFNEKLFF.

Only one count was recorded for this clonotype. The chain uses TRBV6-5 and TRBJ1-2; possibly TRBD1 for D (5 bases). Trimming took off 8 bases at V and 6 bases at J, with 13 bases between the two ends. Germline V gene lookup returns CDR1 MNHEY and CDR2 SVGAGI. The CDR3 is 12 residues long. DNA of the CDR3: TGTGCCAGCGTCGACAAGGGACATGGCTACACCTTC. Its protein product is CASVDKGHGYTF.

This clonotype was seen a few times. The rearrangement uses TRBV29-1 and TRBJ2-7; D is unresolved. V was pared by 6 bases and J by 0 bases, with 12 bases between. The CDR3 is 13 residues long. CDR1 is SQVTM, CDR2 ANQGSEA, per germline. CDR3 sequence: CSVRPDGSYEQYF. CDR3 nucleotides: TGCAGCGTACGACCGGACGGCTCCTACGAGCAGTACTTC.

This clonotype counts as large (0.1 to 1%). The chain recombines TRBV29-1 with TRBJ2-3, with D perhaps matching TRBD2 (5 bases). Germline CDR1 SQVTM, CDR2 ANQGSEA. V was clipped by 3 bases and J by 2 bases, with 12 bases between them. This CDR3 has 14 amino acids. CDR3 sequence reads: CSVEGARNTDTQYF. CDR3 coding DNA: TGCAGCGTTGAGGGAGCACGGAACACAGATACGCAGTATTTT.

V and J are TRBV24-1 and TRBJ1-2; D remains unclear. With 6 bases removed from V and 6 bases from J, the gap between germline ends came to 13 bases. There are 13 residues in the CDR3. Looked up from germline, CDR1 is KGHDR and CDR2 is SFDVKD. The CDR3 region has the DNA TGTGCCACCAGTAGCCCAAGATTAAATGGCTACACCTTC. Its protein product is CATSSPRLNGYTF.

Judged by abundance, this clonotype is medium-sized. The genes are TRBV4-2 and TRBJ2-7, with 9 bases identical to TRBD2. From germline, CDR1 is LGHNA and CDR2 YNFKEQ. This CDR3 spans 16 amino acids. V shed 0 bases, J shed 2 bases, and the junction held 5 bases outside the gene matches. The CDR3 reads CASSQDLGGGAYEQYF. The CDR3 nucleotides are TGTGCCAGCAGCCAAGATTTGGGCGGGGGGGCCTACGAGCAGTACTTC.

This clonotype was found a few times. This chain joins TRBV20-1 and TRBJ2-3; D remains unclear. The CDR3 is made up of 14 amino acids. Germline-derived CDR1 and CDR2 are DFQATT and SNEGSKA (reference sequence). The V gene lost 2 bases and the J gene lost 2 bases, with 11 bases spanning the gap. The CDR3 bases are TGCAGTGCTAGATTGGCAAAGATCACAGATACGCAGTATTTT. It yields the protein CSARLAKITDTQYF.

CDR3 coding DNA: TGTGCCAGCTCACCAGGGGGCGAGCGCACTGAAGCTTTCTTT. The encoded protein is CASSPGGERTEAFF. The chain links TRBV18 to TRBJ1-1; a possible D gene is TRBD1 (6 bases). Germline CDR1 KGHSH, CDR2 LQKENI. This CDR3 has 14 residues. The ends were cut back, 2 bases at V and 4 bases at J, with 11 bases in the middle.